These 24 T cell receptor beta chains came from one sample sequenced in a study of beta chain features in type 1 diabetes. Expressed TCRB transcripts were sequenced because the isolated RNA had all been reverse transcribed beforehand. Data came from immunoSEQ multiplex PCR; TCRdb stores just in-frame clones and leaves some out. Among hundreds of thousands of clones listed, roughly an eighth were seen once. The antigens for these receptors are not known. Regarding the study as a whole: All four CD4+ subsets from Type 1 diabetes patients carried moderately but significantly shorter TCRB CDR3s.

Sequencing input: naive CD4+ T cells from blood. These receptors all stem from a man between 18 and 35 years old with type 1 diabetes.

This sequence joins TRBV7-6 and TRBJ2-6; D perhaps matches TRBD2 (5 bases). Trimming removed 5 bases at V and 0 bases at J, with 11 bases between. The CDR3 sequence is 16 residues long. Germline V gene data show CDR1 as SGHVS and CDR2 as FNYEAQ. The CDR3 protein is CASSRGALSGANVLTF. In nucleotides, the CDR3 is TGTGCCAGCAGCCGGGGTGCCCTCTCTGGGGCCAACGTCCTGACTTTC.

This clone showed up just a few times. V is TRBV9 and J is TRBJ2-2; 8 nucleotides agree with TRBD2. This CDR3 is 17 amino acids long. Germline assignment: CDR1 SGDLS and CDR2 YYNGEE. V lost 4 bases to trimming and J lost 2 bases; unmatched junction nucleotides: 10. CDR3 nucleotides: TGTGCCAGCAGCTCCCGGGGGGGGACTCCCAACACCGGGGAGCTGTTTTTT. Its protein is CASSSRGGTPNTGELFF.

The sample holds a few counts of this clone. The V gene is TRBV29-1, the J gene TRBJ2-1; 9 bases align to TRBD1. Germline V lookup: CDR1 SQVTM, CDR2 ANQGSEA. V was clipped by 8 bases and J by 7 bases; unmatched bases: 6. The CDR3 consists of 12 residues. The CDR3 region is CSLRTGVNEQFF. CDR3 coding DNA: TGCAGCTTAAGGACAGGGGTGAATGAGCAGTTCTTC.

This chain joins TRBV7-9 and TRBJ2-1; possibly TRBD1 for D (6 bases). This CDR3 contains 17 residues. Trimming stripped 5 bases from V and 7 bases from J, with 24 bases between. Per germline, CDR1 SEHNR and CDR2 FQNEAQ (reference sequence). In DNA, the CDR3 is TGTGCCAGCAGCCCCCGACTTGAGTGGCAGGGGAAGAATGAGCAGTTCTTC. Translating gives CASSPRLEWQGKNEQFF.

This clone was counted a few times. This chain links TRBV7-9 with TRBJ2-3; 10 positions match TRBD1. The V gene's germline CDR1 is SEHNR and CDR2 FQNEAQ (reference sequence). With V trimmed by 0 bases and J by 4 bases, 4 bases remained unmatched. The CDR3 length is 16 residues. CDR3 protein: CASSLAGQGRSDTQYF. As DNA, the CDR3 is TGTGCCAGCAGCTTAGCGGGACAGGGGCGGTCAGATACGCAGTATTTT. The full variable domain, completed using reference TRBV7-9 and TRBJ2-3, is DTGVSQNPRHKITKRGQNVTFRCDPISEHNRLYWYRQTLGQGPEFLTYFQNEAQLEKSRLLSDRFSAERPKGSFSTLEIQRTEQGDSAMYLCASSLAGQGRSDTQYFGPGTRLTVL.

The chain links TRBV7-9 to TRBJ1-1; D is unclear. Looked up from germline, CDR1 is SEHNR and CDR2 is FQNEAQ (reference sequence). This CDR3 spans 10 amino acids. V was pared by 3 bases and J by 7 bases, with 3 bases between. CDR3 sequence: CASSLSEAFF. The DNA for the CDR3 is TGTGCCAGCAGCTTGAGTGAAGCTTTCTTT.

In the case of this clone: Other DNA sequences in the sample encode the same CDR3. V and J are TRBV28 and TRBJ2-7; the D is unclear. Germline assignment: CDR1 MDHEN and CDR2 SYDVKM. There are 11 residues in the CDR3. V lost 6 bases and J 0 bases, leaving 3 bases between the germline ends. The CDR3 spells CASRVSYEQYF. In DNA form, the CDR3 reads TGTGCCAGCAGGGTCTCCTACGAGCAGTACTTC.

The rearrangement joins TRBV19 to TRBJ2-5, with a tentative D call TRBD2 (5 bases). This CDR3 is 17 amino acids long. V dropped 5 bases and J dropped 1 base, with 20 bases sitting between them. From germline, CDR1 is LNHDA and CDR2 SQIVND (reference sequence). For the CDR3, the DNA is TGTGCCAGTAGTCATAGAGGGATAGGGTACATCCAAGAGACCCAGTACTTC. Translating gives CASSHRGIGYIQETQYF.

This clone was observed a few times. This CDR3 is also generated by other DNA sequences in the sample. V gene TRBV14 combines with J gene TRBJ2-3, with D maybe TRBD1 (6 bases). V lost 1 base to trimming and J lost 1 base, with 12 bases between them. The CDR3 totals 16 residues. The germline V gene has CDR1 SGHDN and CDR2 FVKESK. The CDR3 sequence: CASSQVGGIGTDTQYF. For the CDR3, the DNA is TGTGCCAGCAGCCAAGTTGGGGGCATTGGCACAGATACGCAGTATTTT.

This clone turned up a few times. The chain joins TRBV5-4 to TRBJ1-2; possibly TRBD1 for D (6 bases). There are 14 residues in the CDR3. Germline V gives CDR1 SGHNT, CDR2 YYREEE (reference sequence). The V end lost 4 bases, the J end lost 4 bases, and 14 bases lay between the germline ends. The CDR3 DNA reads TGTGCCAGCAGCCTGATGTCACAGGGCTATGGCTACACCTTC. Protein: CASSLMSQGYGYTF. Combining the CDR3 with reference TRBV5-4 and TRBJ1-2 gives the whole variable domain ETGVTQSPTHLIKTRGQQVTLRCSSQSGHNTVSWYQQALGQGPQFIFQYYREEENGRGNFPPRFSGLQFPNYSSELNVNALELDDSALYLCASSLMSQGYGYTFGSGTRLTVV.

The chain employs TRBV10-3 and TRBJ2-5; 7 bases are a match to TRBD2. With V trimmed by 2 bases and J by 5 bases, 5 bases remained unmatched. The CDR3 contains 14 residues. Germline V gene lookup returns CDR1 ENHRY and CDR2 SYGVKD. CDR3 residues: CAISEREVAETQYF. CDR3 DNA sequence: TGTGCCATCAGTGAGCGGGAGGTAGCTGAGACCCAGTACTTC.

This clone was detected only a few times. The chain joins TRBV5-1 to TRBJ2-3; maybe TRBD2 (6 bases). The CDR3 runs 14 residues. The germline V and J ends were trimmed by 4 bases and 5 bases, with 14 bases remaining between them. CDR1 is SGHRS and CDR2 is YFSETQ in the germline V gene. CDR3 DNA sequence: TGCGCCAGCAGCCTGGGACTCCCACAAGATACGCAGTATTTT. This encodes CASSLGLPQDTQYF.

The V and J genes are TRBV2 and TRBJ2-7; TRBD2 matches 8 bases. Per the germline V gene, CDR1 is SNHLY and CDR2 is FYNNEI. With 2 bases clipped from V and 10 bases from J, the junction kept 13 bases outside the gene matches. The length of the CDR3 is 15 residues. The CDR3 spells CASSEPSLAGSKQYF. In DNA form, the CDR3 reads TGTGCCAGCAGTGAACCGTCGCTAGCGGGCTCGAAACAGTACTTC.

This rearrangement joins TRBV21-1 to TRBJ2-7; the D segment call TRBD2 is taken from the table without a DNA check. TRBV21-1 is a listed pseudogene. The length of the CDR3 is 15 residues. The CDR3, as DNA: TGTGCCAGCATCCTAGTGGGCGGGAGATGGTACGAGCAGTACTTC. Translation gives CASILVGGRWYEQYF.

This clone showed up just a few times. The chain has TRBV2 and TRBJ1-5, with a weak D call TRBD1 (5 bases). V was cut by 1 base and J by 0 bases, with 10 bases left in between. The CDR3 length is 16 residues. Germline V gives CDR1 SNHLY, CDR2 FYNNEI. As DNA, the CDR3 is TGTGCCAGCAGTGAAGTCGTAGGGACTAGCAATCAGCCCCAGCATTTT. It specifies CASSEVVGTSNQPQHF.

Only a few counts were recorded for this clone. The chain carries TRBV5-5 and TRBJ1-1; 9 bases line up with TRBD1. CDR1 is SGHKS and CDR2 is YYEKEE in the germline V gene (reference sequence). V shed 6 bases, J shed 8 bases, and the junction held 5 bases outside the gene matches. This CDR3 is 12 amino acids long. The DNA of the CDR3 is TGTGCCAGCACCCAGGACAGGGGAGAAGCTTTCTTT. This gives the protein CASTQDRGEAFF.

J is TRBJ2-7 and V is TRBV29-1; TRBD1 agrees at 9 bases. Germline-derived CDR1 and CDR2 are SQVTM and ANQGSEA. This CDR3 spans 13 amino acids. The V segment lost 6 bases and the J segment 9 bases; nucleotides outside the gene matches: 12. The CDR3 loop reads CSVEPNRGQAQYF. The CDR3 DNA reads TGCAGCGTCGAGCCTAACAGGGGGCAGGCGCAGTACTTC.

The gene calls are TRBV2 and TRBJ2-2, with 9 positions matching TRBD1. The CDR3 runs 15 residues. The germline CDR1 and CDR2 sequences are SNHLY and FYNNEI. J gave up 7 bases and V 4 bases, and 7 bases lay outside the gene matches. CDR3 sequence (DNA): TGTGCCAGCAGTGTGACGGGACAGGGTGGCGGGGAGCTGTTTTTT. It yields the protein CASSVTGQGGGELFF.

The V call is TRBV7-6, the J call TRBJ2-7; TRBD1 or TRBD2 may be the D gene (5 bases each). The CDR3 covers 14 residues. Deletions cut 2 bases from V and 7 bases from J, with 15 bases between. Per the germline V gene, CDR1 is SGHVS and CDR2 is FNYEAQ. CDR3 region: CASSLFSGAEEQYF. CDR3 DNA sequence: TGTGCCAGCAGCTTATTCTCCGGGGCGGAAGAGCAGTACTTC. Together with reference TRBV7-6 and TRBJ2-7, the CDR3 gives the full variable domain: GAGVSQSPRYKVTKRGQDVALRCDPISGHVSLYWYRQALGQGPEFLTYFNYEAQQDKSGLPNDRFSAERPEGSISTLTIQRTEQRDSAMYRCASSLFSGAEEQYFGPGTRLTVT.

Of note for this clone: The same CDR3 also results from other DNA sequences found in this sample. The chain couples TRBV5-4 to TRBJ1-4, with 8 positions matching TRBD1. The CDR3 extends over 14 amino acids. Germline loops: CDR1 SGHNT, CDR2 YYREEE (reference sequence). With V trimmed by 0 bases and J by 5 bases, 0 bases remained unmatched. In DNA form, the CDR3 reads TGTGCCAGCAGCTTGGGGACAGGGAATGAAAAACTGTTTTTT. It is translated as CASSLGTGNEKLFF.

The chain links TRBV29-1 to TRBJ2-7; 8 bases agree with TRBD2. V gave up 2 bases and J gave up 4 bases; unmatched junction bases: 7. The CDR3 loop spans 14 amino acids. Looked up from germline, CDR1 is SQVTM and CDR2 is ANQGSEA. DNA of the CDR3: TGCAGCGTTGAATGGCTAGCGGGCAGGTACGAGCAGTACTTC. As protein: CSVEWLAGRYEQYF.

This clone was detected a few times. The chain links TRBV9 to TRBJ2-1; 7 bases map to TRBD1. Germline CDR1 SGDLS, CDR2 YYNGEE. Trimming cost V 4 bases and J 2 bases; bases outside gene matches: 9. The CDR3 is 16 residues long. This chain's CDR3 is CASSPRDRVAYNEQFF. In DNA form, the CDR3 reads TGTGCCAGCAGCCCCCGAGACAGGGTCGCCTACAATGAGCAGTTCTTC.

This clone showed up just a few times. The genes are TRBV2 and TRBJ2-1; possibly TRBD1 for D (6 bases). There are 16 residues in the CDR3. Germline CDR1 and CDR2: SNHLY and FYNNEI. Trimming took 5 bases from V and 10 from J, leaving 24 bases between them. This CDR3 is CASSPVPAGVVGEQFF. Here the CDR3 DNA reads TGTGCCAGCAGTCCAGTTCCCGCAGGGGTCGTGGGAGAGCAGTTCTTC.

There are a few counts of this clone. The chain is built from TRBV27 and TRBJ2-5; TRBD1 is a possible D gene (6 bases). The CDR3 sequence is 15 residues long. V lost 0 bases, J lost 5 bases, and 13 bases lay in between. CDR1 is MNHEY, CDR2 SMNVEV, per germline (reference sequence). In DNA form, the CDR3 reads TGTGCCAGCAGTTTATCACAGGGATGGCGGGAGACCCAGTACTTC. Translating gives CASSLSQGWRETQYF.